These 17 T cell receptor beta chains were sequenced from one sample in a study of shared clonotypes between healthy human individuals. Libraries were prepared by immunoSEQ multiplex PCR; TCRdb keeps only in-frame clonotypes and omits some of them. The table records under 850,000 clones, 72% of them present only once. The material sequenced was memory CD4+ T cells sorted from blood. Subset noted: CD45RA-negative fraction. These receptors originate from a woman in her thirties in good health.

A few counts support this clone. This chain links TRBV6-1 with TRBJ2-2, with D perhaps matching TRBD2 (5 bases). CDR1 and CDR2 (germline): MNHNS, SASEGT. The CDR3 loop spans 15 amino acids. Trimming stripped 3 bases from V and 6 bases from J, with 14 bases between. The CDR3 DNA is TGTGCCAGCAGTGAGTCGGGGATCTGGGCCGGGGAGCTGTTTTTT. Its translation: CASSESGIWAGELFF.

This clone came up once. V is TRBV29-1 and J is TRBJ2-5, with 7 positions matching TRBD2. Trimming at V came to 3 bases and at J to 11 bases, leaving 9 bases not matched to a gene. Per the germline V gene, CDR1 is SQVTM and CDR2 is ANQGSEA. The CDR3 totals 12 residues. The CDR3 nucleotides are TGCAGCGTTGACCGCGGGGGAGAGGAGCAGTACTTC. It codes for CSVDRGGEEQYF.

For this clone: This sequence may be a read error, since a much larger clone differs from it by one base. Other DNA sequences in this specimen translate into the identical CDR3. The V gene is TRBV6-5, the J gene TRBJ2-2, with 8 positions matching TRBD1. The germline V gene encodes CDR1 MNHEY and CDR2 SVGAGI. After removal of 6 bases from V and 1 base from J, the junction contained 1 base not matched to a gene. The CDR3 contains 14 residues. The CDR3 here is CASRGTGNTGELFF. CDR3 DNA sequence: TGTGCCAGCAGGGGGACAGGGAACACCGGGGAGCTGTTTTTT.

This clone has a handful of counts. Since a much larger clone is just one base distant, this may be a read error. The J gene is TRBJ2-2, the V gene TRBV4-1; the match to TRBD1 covers 8 bases. The CDR3 runs 15 residues. Germline values: CDR1 MGHRA, CDR2 YSYEKL. V gave up 4 bases and J gave up 1 base; unmatched junction bases: 2. The CDR3 loop reads CASSPGTGNTGELFF. For the CDR3, the DNA is TGCGCCAGCAGCCCCGGGACAGGGAACACCGGGGAGCTGTTTTTT.

The chain combines TRBV19 with TRBJ2-5; 8 bases match TRBD2. This CDR3 has 15 amino acids. Looked up from germline, CDR1 is LNHDA and CDR2 is SQIVND (reference sequence). V lost 6 bases, J lost 4 bases, and 10 bases stayed unmatched. CDR3 in DNA: TGTGCCAGTAGACCCCAAGCGGGAGCGGGAGAGACCCAGTACTTC. It is translated as CASRPQAGAGETQYF.

This clone was observed a few times. V usage is TRBV2 and J usage is TRBJ2-2; 8 nucleotides line up with TRBD1. The CDR3 sequence is 18 residues long. Germline lookup yields CDR1 SNHLY and CDR2 FYNNEI. V lost 0 bases and J lost 6; bases outside the gene matches: 12. The CDR3 reads CASSEASGGTGGAGELFF. The CDR3 nucleotides read TGTGCCAGCAGTGAAGCAAGTGGGGGCACAGGGGGTGCCGGGGAGCTGTTTTTT.

Only a few counts were recorded for this clone. The chain uses TRBV5-1 and TRBJ2-7; weak D call: TRBD2 (6 bases). The germline CDR1 and CDR2 sequences are SGHRS and YFSETQ. Trimming left V 1 base short and J 0 bases short, with 17 bases between. The CDR3 runs to 17 residues. The CDR3 loop is CASSLWPPGGYSYEQYF. For the CDR3, the DNA is TGCGCCAGCAGCTTGTGGCCACCCGGGGGATACTCCTACGAGCAGTACTTC.

V and J are TRBV6-1 and TRBJ2-7; the D gene is possibly TRBD1 (5 bases). The V gene's germline CDR1 is MNHNS and CDR2 SASEGT. The V and J ends lost 3 bases and 2 bases respectively, with 8 bases between them. The CDR3 is 13 amino acids. The CDR3 sequence is CASSDRVPYEQYF. As DNA, the CDR3 is TGTGCCAGCAGTGACAGGGTCCCCTACGAGCAGTACTTC.

The genes are TRBV25-1 and TRBJ2-2; D is uncertain. Germline CDR1 is MGHDK and CDR2 is SYGVNS. The CDR3 is 15 amino acids. Trimming removed 3 bases at V and 0 bases at J, with 8 bases between. The CDR3 protein is CASSDAQSNTGELFF. Here the CDR3 DNA reads TGTGCCAGCAGTGATGCTCAGTCGAACACCGGGGAGCTGTTTTTT.

The chain recombines TRBV4-1 with TRBJ2-1; TRBD2 might be the D (6 bases). The V and J ends lost 0 bases and 0 bases respectively, with 9 bases between them. CDR1 and CDR2 (germline): MGHRA, YSYEKL. CDR3 length: 16 residues. CDR3 coding DNA: TGCGCCAGCAGCCAAGAAGGCGGGGCCTCCTACAATGAGCAGTTCTTC. Its protein is CASSQEGGASYNEQFF.

This clone occurred a few times. The chain combines TRBV14 with TRBJ2-2; D uncertain. CDR3 length: 15 residues. Per the germline V gene, CDR1 is SGHDN and CDR2 is FVKESK. The ends were cut back, 1 base at V and 7 bases at J, with 13 bases in the middle. CDR3 amino acids: CASSQGQIWDGELFF. The CDR3, as DNA: TGTGCCAGCAGCCAAGGTCAAATCTGGGACGGGGAGCTGTTTTTT.

This clone occurred once. The chain is built from TRBV27 and TRBJ1-5; TRBD1 matches 7 bases. V shed 6 bases and J 3 bases; nucleotides not matched to a gene: 8. CDR1 and CDR2 from the germline V gene are MNHEY and SMNVEV (reference sequence). CDR3 length: 15 residues. The CDR3 region has the DNA TGTGCCAGCAGAAGACAGGGCCTGGACAATCAGCCCCAGCATTTT. It yields the protein CASRRQGLDNQPQHF.

This clone was seen more than once but under ten times. The chain uses TRBV9 and TRBJ2-7; 9 bases fit TRBD2. CDR1 and CDR2 (germline): SGDLS, YYNGEE. The CDR3 spans 15 residues. V trimming: 0 bases; J trimming: 6 bases; junction bases outside the gene matches: 7. The DNA of the CDR3 is TGTGCCAGCAGCGTAGTTAGCGGGAGCTTTTCCGAGCAGTACTTC. Translated, it gives CASSVVSGSFSEQYF.

This clone appeared a few times. The genes are TRBV5-1 and TRBJ1-2; 8 nucleotides line up with TRBD1. The V gene end was trimmed by 2 bases and the J gene end by 6 bases; junction bases not matched to a gene: 3. There are 13 residues in the CDR3. CDR1 SGHRS and CDR2 YFSETQ come from the germline V gene. For the CDR3, the DNA is TGCGCCAGCAGCTTCGCAGGGGGCGATGGCTACACCTTC. It codes for CASSFAGGDGYTF.

This clone was seen once. V is TRBV2 and J is TRBJ1-2, with D possibly being TRBD1 (6 bases). The germline V gene encodes CDR1 SNHLY and CDR2 FYNNEI. Trimming shortened V by 7 bases and J by 2 bases, and 14 bases separated the two germline ends. The CDR3 runs to 14 residues. CDR3 DNA sequence: TGTGCCAGCATCAAAGGAGGGGGAAACTATGGCTACACCTTC. This sequence encodes CASIKGGGNYGYTF.

The CDR3 DNA sequence: TGTGCCAGCAGTACTACCGGGTCCTCGTGGCATGAGCAGTTCTTC. Amino acid sequence: CASSTTGSSWHEQFF. The chain joins TRBV28 to TRBJ2-1; no clear D. The CDR3 has 15 residues. V was clipped by 5 bases and J by 8 bases, with 19 bases between them. The germline V gene encodes CDR1 MDHEN and CDR2 SYDVKM.

V and J are TRBV5-4 and TRBJ1-2, with unresolved D. V was pared by 2 bases and J by 7 bases, with 12 bases between. This CDR3 spans 13 amino acids. Germline V gene sequence: CDR1 SGHNT, CDR2 YYREEE (reference sequence). The CDR3 DNA sequence: TGTGCCAGCAGCTTTCAGTTGGAACGTGGCTACACCTTC. Translating gives CASSFQLERGYTF.